These 9 T cell receptor beta chains share one sample of origin, sequenced in a study of Ad26.COV2.S vaccination and SARS-CoV-2 variants. Profiled with immunoSEQ multiplex PCR; TCRdb holds only in-frame clones, not every one. The sample includes 250,000 or so clones, 87% seen only once; the top ten take roughly 3%. Noted treatment: 19 received Ad26.COV2.S at low or high dose, single or two shots; roughly five received placebo; per-sample allocation not given. Vaccine and placebo recipients were sampled on day 63 after the first injection. The source was peripheral blood, collected in a trial of Ad26.COV2.S vaccine versus placebo. The receptors derive from a person between 18 and 65 years old who received the Ad26.COV2.S COVID-19 vaccine or a placebo.

The chain employs TRBV3-1 (or the pseudogene TRBV3-2) and TRBJ1-1; D ambiguous. This CDR3 contains 14 residues. Germline values: CDR1 LGHDT, CDR2 YNNKEL (reference sequence). Trimming removed 0 bases from V and 1 base from J, with 6 bases in between. CDR3: CASSQEGPNTEAFF. CDR3 DNA sequence: TGTGCCAGCAGCCAAGAGGGTCCGAACACTGAAGCTTTCTTT.

CDR3 loop: CASSPLGPEGELFF. CDR3 nucleotides: TGTGCCAGCAGCCCCCTCGGCCCGGAGGGGGAGCTGTTTTTT. This chain links TRBV7-9 with TRBJ2-2; unclear D gene. V was pared by 5 bases and J by 8 bases, with 15 bases between. Germline V CDR1 and CDR2: SEHNR, FQNEAQ (reference sequence). The CDR3 spans 14 residues.

The chain employs TRBV30 and TRBJ2-1, with 12 bases fitting TRBD2. This CDR3 has 12 residues. V lost 7 bases and J lost 9; bases outside the gene matches: 4. CDR1 is GTSNPN, CDR2 SVGIG, per germline (reference sequence). CDR3 DNA: TGTGCCTCCCGGACTAGCGGGATTGAGCAGTTCTTC. Protein: CASRTSGIEQFF.

V is TRBV24-1 and J is TRBJ2-7; 8 bases line up with TRBD2. V shed 1 base, J shed 6 bases, and the junction held 4 bases outside the gene matches. From germline, CDR1 is KGHDR and CDR2 SFDVKD. CDR3 size: 14 residues. CDR3 coding DNA: TGTGCCACCAGTGATTTCGGGACTAGGACCGAGCAGTACGTC. Translated, it gives CATSDFGTRTEQYV.

The rearrangement uses TRBV7-9 and TRBJ2-5; 10 bases are a match to TRBD1. CDR1 SEHNR and CDR2 FQNEAQ come from the germline V gene (reference sequence). Trimming at V came to 5 bases and at J to 7 bases, leaving 7 bases not matched to a gene. The CDR3 sequence is 14 residues long. CDR3 DNA: TGTGCCAGCAGCCCCGGGACAGGGGTCGGGACCCAGTACTTC. It is translated as CASSPGTGVGTQYF. Using reference TRBV7-9 and TRBJ2-5 for the parts outside the CDR3, the full variable domain is DTGVSQNPRHKITKRGQNVTFRCDPISEHNRLYWYRQTLGQGPEFLTYFQNEAQLEKSRLLSDRFSAERPKGSFSTLEIQRTEQGDSAMYLCASSPGTGVGTQYFGPGTRLLVL.

This clone appeared a single time. The J gene is TRBJ2-7, the V gene TRBV19; 7 bases fit TRBD1. The CDR3 extends over 15 amino acids. Germline CDR1 and CDR2: LNHDA and SQIVND (reference sequence). J gave up 6 bases and V 5 bases, and 13 bases lay outside the gene matches. CDR3 in amino acids: CASSPTTGPVVEQYV. In DNA form, the CDR3 reads TGTGCCAGTAGTCCAACGACAGGGCCCGTCGTCGAGCAGTACGTC.

J is TRBJ2-2 and V is TRBV19, with a weak D call TRBD2 (5 bases). The CDR3 is 15 residues long. V was cut by 5 bases and J by 1 base, with 11 bases left in between. CDR1 LNHDA and CDR2 SQIVND come from the germline V gene (reference sequence). The DNA of the CDR3 is TGTGCCAGTAGTGGAGGTAAAATGAACACCGGGGAGCTGTTTTTT. Residues: CASSGGKMNTGELFF.

V gene TRBV7-9 combines with J gene TRBJ2-3; no clear D gene. V lost 1 base, J lost 2 bases, and 7 bases lay in between. Germline values: CDR1 SEHNR, CDR2 FQNEAQ (reference sequence). CDR3 length: 14 residues. CDR3 nucleotides: TGTGCCAGCAGCTTAGTCGATTACACAGATACGCAGTATTTT. It translates to CASSLVDYTDTQYF.

Notes on this clone: The sample holds other DNA sequences that translate to the same CDR3. The chain has TRBV4-2 and TRBJ2-5; D uncertain. Trimming took off 0 bases at V and 4 bases at J, with 6 bases between the two ends. Per the germline V gene, CDR1 is LGHNA and CDR2 is YNFKEQ. The CDR3 is made up of 13 amino acids. The CDR3 DNA sequence: TGTGCCAGCAGCCAAGATTCGGGAGAGACCCAGTACTTC. Its translation is CASSQDSGETQYF.